This T cell receptor beta chain was sequenced in a study of blood T cell repertoires in COVID-19 (dated by TCRdb to the early 2020s). Regarding the complete study: Collaborator samples came from the United States, Italy and Spain and covered acute and convalescent phases of COVID-19. Subjects who had been exposed to COVID-19, were actively infected with it, or had recovered from it provided the deeply sampled blood TCRbeta repertoires that made up the dataset. A de-identified subject ID, COVID-19 status, age in years and sex were almost always included in the sample metadata. The repertoires were released in a freely available public database meant as a resource for research on the immune response to SARS-CoV-2. The material from the prospective study consisted of cDNA or gDNA derived from T cells, B-cell-depleted T cells, or PBMCs. Samples were obtained from the ongoing ImmuneRACE study (first 160 participants) and from some 1,300 subjects provided by 6 global collaborators. Where HLA class I and class II types were available, the types were taken from metadata supplied by the sample provider, not from assay-based typing. Results and caveats for the whole study, not just this receptor: The quantity of clinical and demographic metadata differed by source and by participant and was supplied without curation.

TCRbeta CDR3 regions were amplified from genomic DNA using the immunoSEQ Assay, a bias-controlled multiplex PCR. Per the original workflow: Nucleated cell counts per sample were estimated from amplification of reference gene primers within the assay. Sequence reads were collapsed and filtered to measure the absolute abundance of every unique TCRbeta CDR3 rearrangement. Productive Simpson clonality was computed per sample as the square root of Simpson's diversity index over productive rearrangements. This is the immuneACCESS table as TCRdb keeps it, with only in-frame sequences that have V and J called. A part of the clones is gone; compared with another copy, unresolved V genes explain less than half, and the rest is unexplained. The V and J calls and clone size were taken over from that table, and D and trimming were inferred from the DNA. This sample is represented by just under 65,000 clones; around 82% of them were singletons. The ten largest account for 5% to 6.5% of the sample.

Comments on this clone: Its antigen is unknown. One base away there is no much larger clone; base qualities are not given.

Each collaborating institution followed its own protocols to collect whole blood in K2EDTA tubes. Collaborator samples were shipped for TCRbeta analysis as frozen whole blood, isolated PBMCs, or DNA extracted from either sample type. Sequenced material: peripheral blood. The receptor was derived from a human donor in a cohort sampled during active COVID-19.

The DNA is TGTGCCAGCAGCCCTCCCGGTACGTTCAATGAGCAGTTCTTC. Translated, this is CASSPPGTFNEQFF. The chain was built from TRBV21-1 and TRBJ2-1; the DNA was not compared with TRBD2, the D call given in the table. TRBV21-1 is noted as a pseudogene. The CDR3 has 14 amino acids, counting the end cysteine and phenylalanine. The kept DNA is CDR3 alone, 42 bases in frame from the first base.